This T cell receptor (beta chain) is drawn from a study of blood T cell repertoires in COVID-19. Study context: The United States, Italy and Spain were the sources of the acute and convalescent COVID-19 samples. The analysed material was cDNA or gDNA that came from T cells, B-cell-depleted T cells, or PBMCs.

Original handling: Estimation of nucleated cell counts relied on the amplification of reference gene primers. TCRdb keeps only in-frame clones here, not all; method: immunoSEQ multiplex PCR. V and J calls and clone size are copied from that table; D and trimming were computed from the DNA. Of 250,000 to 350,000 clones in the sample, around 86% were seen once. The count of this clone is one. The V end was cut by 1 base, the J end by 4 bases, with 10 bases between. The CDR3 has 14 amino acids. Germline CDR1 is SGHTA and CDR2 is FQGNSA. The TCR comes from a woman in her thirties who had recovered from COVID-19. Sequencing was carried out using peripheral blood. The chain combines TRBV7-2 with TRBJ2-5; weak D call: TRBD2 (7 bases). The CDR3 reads CASSLGGGGETQYF. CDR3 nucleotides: TGTGCCAGCAGCTTAGGAGGGGGGGGAGAGACCCAGTACTTC. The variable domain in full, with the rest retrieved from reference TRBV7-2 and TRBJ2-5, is GAGVSQSPSNKVTEKGKDVELRCDPISGHTALYWYRQSLGQGLEFLIYFQGNSAPDKSGLPSDRFSAERTGGSVSTLTIQRTQQEDSAVYLCASSLGGGGETQYFGPGTRLLVL.